Reported below is one TCR beta chain. This sample was taken from a study of neoadjuvant anti-PD-1 for oral cavity cancer. The wider study: Patients without progression got a fourth dose around day 43.

Germline CDR1 SGHRS, CDR2 YFSETQ. Between the trimmed V and J ends, which lost 0 bases and 5 bases, there was a span of 15 bases. The CDR3 has 16 amino acids. Most tumor samples had 4 to 5.5 ug input DNA in two replicates. Clones were read by immunoSEQ multiplex PCR, and TCRdb kept only the in-frame ones, dropping some. The sample has roughly 12,000 clones; around three fifths are singletons. Patients were newly diagnosed with stage II-IVA oral cavity squamous cell carcinoma without prior systemic or radiation treatment. Cohort: HPV-negative, locally advanced oral cavity squamous cell carcinoma patients.

The source was tumor tissue, collected before nivolumab (anti-PD-1) treatment. The clonotype was recovered from a person aged 35-79 years with oral cavity squamous cell carcinoma. The rearrangement joins TRBV5-1 to TRBJ2-1; D perhaps matches TRBD1 (5 bases). Written as DNA, the CDR3 is TGCGCCAGCAGCTTGGGTCCGGGCCCCAGGGACAATGAGCAGTTCTTC. It is translated as CASSLGPGPRDNEQFF. Full variable domain (outside the CDR3, taken from reference TRBV5-1 and TRBJ2-1): KAGVTQTPRYLIKTRGQQVTLSCSPISGHRSVSWYQQTPGQGLQFLFEYFSETQRNKGNFPGRFSGRQFSNSRSEMNVSTLELGDSALYLCASSLGPGPRDNEQFFGPGTRLTVL.